The 4 T cell receptor beta chains given below trace back to one sample, sequenced in a study of CD8+CD57+ T cells in acquired aplastic anemia. TCR beta VDJ and CDR3 profiles were obtained from a genomic DNA template. TCRdb reprocessed the reads via MiXCR and lists one record per CDR3 protein. Of some 180,000 distinct CDR3 sequences listed, about 47% are singletons. Sequenced: sorted CD4+, CD8+, or CD8+CD57+ T cells (not recorded which) from PBMCs. The receptors stem from a human donor in good health.

The sample holds many counts of this clonotype. The chain has TRBV2 and TRBJ2-2; 12 nucleotides match TRBD1. This CDR3 spans 17 amino acids. CDR1 and CDR2 from the germline V gene are SNHLY and FYNNEI. V lost 3 bases to trimming and J lost 1 base; unmatched junction nucleotides: 3. CDR3 loop: CASSEGQGALNTGELFF. The CDR3 DNA reads as TGTGCCAGCAGTGAGGGACAGGGGGCCCTGAACACCGGGGAGCTGTTTTTT.

CDR3 loop: CAIRQDLTGTYGYTF. The CDR3 DNA reads TGTGCCATCAGACAGGATCTGACAGGTACCTATGGCTACACCTTC. The chain employs TRBV10-3 and TRBJ1-2; D may be TRBD1 (6 bases). This CDR3 region has 15 residues. Per the germline V gene, CDR1 is ENHRY and CDR2 is SYGVKD. V lost 6 bases and J 4 bases, leaving 18 bases between the germline ends.

This clonotype was seen a handful of times. The chain employs TRBV3-1 and TRBJ1-1, with 10 nucleotides matching TRBD1. J lost 6 bases, V lost 4 bases, and 8 bases had no gene match. The CDR3 consists of 15 residues. The V gene's germline CDR1 is LGHDT and CDR2 YNNKEL (reference sequence). The CDR3 DNA is TGTGCCAGCAGCCTCTCCGGGACAGGGGAGGCTGAAGCTTTCTTT. It is translated as CASSLSGTGEAEAFF.

Comment on this clonotype: A read error is possible here, since a much larger clone lies one base away. The chain combines TRBV7-3 with TRBJ2-2; 8 bases match TRBD2. V lost 4 bases and J lost 4; bases outside the gene matches: 8. Germline CDR1 reads SGHTA; CDR2 reads FQGTGA. The CDR3 runs to 16 residues. The CDR3 bases are TGTGCCAGCAGCTACGCGGGAGGAGCGATCACCGGGGAGCTGTTTTTT. Encoded protein: CASSYAGGAITGELFF.